This TCR beta chain was sequenced in a study of T cells in Graves' hyperthyroidism and ophthalmopathy (dated by TCRdb to about 2019). Notes on the research overall: Peripheral blood was collected at initial diagnosis, before any treatment. TCR V-J signatures able to tell the groups apart were searched for in a discovery cohort of some 97 patients, of whom roughly 42 had Graves' ophthalmopathy and about 60 had stable Graves' hyperthyroidism. Prospective prediction of ophthalmopathy was tested in an independent validation cohort consisting of 18 to 20 hyperthyroidism patients and approximately 16 patients who later progressed to ophthalmopathy. The approximately 100 discovery patients were divided at random into training and test sets in a 7:3 ratio. In addition, the study compared T-cell repertoires in thyroid tissue and in blood from about 6 Graves' hyperthyroidism patients. After sampling, hyperthyroidism patients received methimazole starting at 30 mg daily, and ophthalmopathy patients received high-dose intravenous methylprednisolone. TCR Vbeta CDR3 sequencing of 135 peripheral blood samples (approximately 44 ophthalmopathy, roughly 74 hyperthyroidism and some 17 progressor patients) is reported in the paper. Findings and caveats that apply to the study as a whole: A 13 V-J signature model separated ophthalmopathy from stable hyperthyroidism, with about 90% sensitivity and 81.08% specificity in cross-validation and 80%/75% in testing. In validation, the model predicted progression to ophthalmopathy with 65% to 71% sensitivity and 72% to 85% specificity, a median of about 6 months before onset. No statistical method was used to set the sample size in advance, and investigators knew the group allocation. Most expanded thyroid clonotypes (frequency above 0.001) were also detected in blood, suggesting blood repertoires may reflect thyroid immune responses.

The CDR3 covers 18 residues, taking in both the cysteine and the phenylalanine. The CDR3 DNA has 54 bases and is translated from base 1. V and J are truncated by 7 bases and 0 bases respectively, leaving an intervening sequence of 25 bases. According to the germline V gene (reference sequence), CDR1 reads MNHEY and CDR2 reads SMNVEV. Ophthalmopathy patients had moderately to severely active disease, with a Clinical Activity Score of 3 or more, a NOSPECS grade of 4 or more, and a disease duration of less than 3 months. Any patient with an uncontrolled infection, another autoimmune disease, pregnancy or lactation was excluded. Diagnoses were established on the basis of clinical symptoms, serum thyroxine and TRAb, thyroid ultrasound, and orbital computed tomography. PBMCs were isolated from about 10 ml of fresh peripheral blood by Ficoll-Paque density gradient centrifugation. Total RNA was extracted using Trizol reagent, and RNA quality was assessed on an Agilent 2100 Bioanalyzer.

The TCR beta CDR3 regions were amplified from the RNA transcripts. The first round of RT-PCR for the TCR CDR3 was performed with the HTBI primer set and the Qiagen OneStep RT-PCR kit. A second multiplex PCR round built the libraries, followed by size selection and purification. Paired-end sequencing of the libraries was performed with 100 bp reads on an Illumina HiSeq2000. The authors processed their data as follows. SOAPnuke was used to process the raw data, throwing out any read that contained adapters or uncalled bases, had a mean Phred below 15, or lacked an exact constant-primer or identifier match. High-quality paired reads were merged with COPE v1.2.5, and unique nucleotide sequences were defined as clonotypes. Clonotypes were aligned to IMGT TRBV, TRBD and TRBJ reference segments using MiTCR v1.1. Only V-J combinations with frequency above 0.0001, covering about 99% of repertoires, were analysed. The TCS score was defined as F50 (clonal expansion) divided by E x V (chaos), with BLOSUM62-based TCRdist calculated between CDR3 peptides within each V-J. Welch's t-statistics and random forest reduced approximately 520 V-J features to under 15, which were used in a naive Bayes classifier (R e1071). The public sequencing data were trimmed at Q25 with fastp and processed into clonotypes with MiXCR by TCRdb, which kept only in-frame beta chains. Records with the same CDR3 protein are collapsed into one entry carrying the most frequent genes and DNA. These V and J calls are TCRdb output, not the study's own analysis. The sample contains about 530,000 distinct CDR3 sequences, 17% of them found a single time. Clones ranked in the top ten supply under 20% of the sample.

This clonotype was detected many times. The antigen this receptor binds is unknown. No per-base quality is available; no much larger clone lies one base away. The chain is made from TRBV27 and TRBJ2-7; matching of 6 bases hints at TRBD1 as the D gene. What was sequenced was blood. This clonotype was sampled from a woman aged 18-29 years with Graves' ophthalmopathy. Read as DNA, the sequence is TGTGCCAGCACCCCTTCGACAGGTTTTGGTGTTGGCTCCTACGAGCAGTACTTC. It is translated as CASTPSTGFGVGSYEQYF.